This T cell receptor beta chain emerged from a study of monozygotic twins with inflammatory bowel disease. Per sample, reverse transcription was split into eight reactions. One entry per CDR3 protein, without DNA, is what TCRdb gives after re-calling the 5' RACE reads. The listing contains some 300,000 distinct CDR3 sequences. Points from the study as a whole: No discrimination was achieved between different T cell subtypes. Against healthy co-twins, IBD patients had lower TCRbeta diversity (measured by inverse Simpson).

The germline V gene encodes CDR1 MNHEY and CDR2 SVGEGT. This CDR3 contains 14 residues. Remarks on this clonotype: Its specificity is not known.

The V call is TRBV6-2 or TRBV6-3, the J call TRBJ2-4; TCRdb reports TRBD1, a call that lacks DNA to check it against. Sequences were obtained from blood. This receptor was obtained from a human donor with ulcerative colitis or Crohn's disease, or a healthy co-twin of an affected twin (not recorded which). Here the CDR3 reads CASSHGWGADIQYF.